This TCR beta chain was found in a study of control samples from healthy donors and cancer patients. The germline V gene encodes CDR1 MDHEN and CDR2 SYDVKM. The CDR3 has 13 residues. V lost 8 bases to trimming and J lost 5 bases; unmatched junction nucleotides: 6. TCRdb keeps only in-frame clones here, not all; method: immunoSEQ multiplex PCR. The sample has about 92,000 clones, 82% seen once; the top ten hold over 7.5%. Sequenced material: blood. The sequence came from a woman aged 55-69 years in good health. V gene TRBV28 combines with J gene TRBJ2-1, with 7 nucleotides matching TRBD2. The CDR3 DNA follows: TGTGCCAGCGCGGGAGCGTTAAACAATGAGCAGTTCTTC. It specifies CASAGALNNEQFF.